Below, 5 T cell receptor beta chains from the same sample are listed, as sequenced in a study of T cells after yellow fever vaccination. One entry per CDR3 protein results from TCRdb running MiXCR on the 5' RACE reads. This table has roughly 350,000 distinct CDR3 sequences, roughly 4.3% appearing once. Here the sequenced sample was PBMCs, taken 5 days after the yellow fever booster vaccination. These receptor sequences come from a man aged 18 to 30 who received the YFV17D yellow fever vaccine.

This clonotype was found many times. V and J are TRBV12-3 or TRBV12-4 and TRBJ1-4, with 7 bases fitting TRBD1. V lost 6 bases and J lost 13; bases outside the gene matches: 14. CDR3 length: 14 amino acids. CDR3 in DNA: TGTGCCAGCAGACGGACAGGAGGGAAGGAGGGACTGTTTTTT. Its protein product is CASRRTGGKEGLFF.

The chain joins TRBV25-1 to TRBJ1-1; TRBD1 matches 8 bases. After removal of 5 bases from V and 5 bases from J, the junction contained 4 bases not matched to a gene. CDR1 and CDR2 (germline): MGHDK, SYGVNS. The CDR3 totals 13 residues. The CDR3 nucleotides read TGTGCCAGCAGTCGCAGGGGGCAGACTGAAGCTTTCTTT. Encoded protein: CASSRRGQTEAFF.

The chain is built from TRBV7-2 and TRBJ1-3; D possibly corresponds to TRBD1 (5 bases). The V gene lost 4 bases and the J gene lost 4 bases, with 14 bases spanning the gap. Germline CDR1 reads SGHTA; CDR2 reads FQGNSA. This CDR3 is 15 amino acids long. The CDR3 loop reads CASSSLAGAGNTIYF. The CDR3 DNA follows: TGTGCCAGCAGCTCCCTCGCTGGGGCCGGAAACACCATATATTTT.

At least ten counts were recorded for this clonotype. The chain combines TRBV3-1 with TRBJ2-4, with unresolved D. CDR1 and CDR2 from the germline V gene are LGHDT and YNNKEL (reference sequence). The CDR3 is made up of 12 amino acids. Trimming left V 1 base short and J 9 bases short, with 7 bases between. The CDR3 nucleotides read TGTGCCAGCAGCCAAGTTGAGCGCATTCAGTACTTC. Encoded protein: CASSQVERIQYF.

The CDR3 loop is CASSSIGGRGLGYTF. Written as DNA, the CDR3 is TGTGCCAGCAGTTCCATCGGGGGTCGAGGTTTAGGCTACACCTTC. The V gene is TRBV6-5, the J gene TRBJ1-2; TRBD1 might be the D (5 bases). This CDR3 is built from 15 residues. V was shortened by 4 bases and J by 8 bases, with 20 bases between the two germline ends. Germline V lookup: CDR1 MNHEY, CDR2 SVGAGI.